The 27 T cell receptor beta chains below all came from one sample that was sequenced in a study of T cell changes during pregnancy in multiple sclerosis. Sequencing used immunoSEQ multiplex PCR; TCRdb keeps in-frame clones, though not all of them. Here the sample spans 40,000 to 45,000 clones, under 95% being singletons. Sequenced material: CD4+ T cells from peripheral blood mononuclear cells, taken in the third trimester of pregnancy. Receptor source: a female donor with multiple sclerosis, enrolled in a pregnancy study.

The chain recombines TRBV14 with TRBJ2-7; no reliable D call. V lost 1 base to trimming and J lost 5 bases, with 12 bases between them. Germline V lookup: CDR1 SGHDN, CDR2 FVKESK. The CDR3 consists of 14 residues. The CDR3, as DNA: TGTGCCAGCAGCCAAGGCAGGATCAGCCACGAGCAGTACTTC. This encodes CASSQGRISHEQYF.

The rearrangement joins TRBV5-4 to TRBJ2-1; 9 bases match TRBD1. CDR3 length: 13 amino acids. Per germline, CDR1 SGHNT and CDR2 YYREEE (reference sequence). The junction had 2 bases not matched to a gene; V was cut back by 1 base and J by 9 bases. The DNA for the CDR3 is TGTGCCAGCAGCTTGACAGGGGGCATTGAGCAGTTCTTC. Translating gives CASSLTGGIEQFF.

The sample holds one count of this clone. V usage is TRBV28 and J usage is TRBJ1-5; 7 bases fit TRBD1. Looked up from germline, CDR1 is MDHEN and CDR2 is SYDVKM. After removal of 5 bases from V and 1 base from J, the junction contained 5 bases not matched to a gene. The length of the CDR3 is 15 residues. The CDR3 loop is CASSLNRGSNQPQHF. In nucleotides, the CDR3 is TGTGCCAGCAGTCTAAACAGGGGAAGCAATCAGCCCCAGCATTTT.

This clone came up a few times. The rearrangement links TRBV27 to TRBJ1-2; D gene unclear. This CDR3 comprises 13 residues. The V gene's germline CDR1 is MNHEY and CDR2 SMNVEV (reference sequence). Trimming removed 4 bases at V and 3 bases at J, with 9 bases between. The CDR3 loop is CASSSGKHYGYTF. DNA of the CDR3: TGTGCCAGCAGTTCGGGGAAGCACTATGGCTACACCTTC.

V usage is TRBV4-1 and J usage is TRBJ1-4, with 8 bases identical to TRBD1. Per germline, CDR1 MGHRA and CDR2 YSYEKL. V was clipped by 4 bases and J by 0 bases; unmatched bases: 4. CDR3 length: 16 amino acids. The CDR3 nucleotides are TGCGCCAGCAGCCGACAGGGGTCCGCAACTAATGAAAAACTGTTTTTT. This gives the protein CASSRQGSATNEKLFF.

The chain employs TRBV19 and TRBJ2-3; D is undetermined. CDR3 size: 12 residues. Germline V gives CDR1 LNHDA, CDR2 SQIVND (reference sequence). V was trimmed by 4 bases and J by 4 bases, leaving 6 bases between them. The CDR3 reads CASSTRADTQYF. In nucleotides, the CDR3 is TGTGCCAGTAGTACACGAGCAGATACGCAGTATTTT. The complete variable domain, with remaining parts taken from reference TRBV19 and TRBJ2-3, reads DGGITQSPKYLFRKEGQNVTLSCEQNLNHDAMYWYRQDPGQGLRLIYYSQIVNDFQKGDIAEGYSVSREKKESFPLTVTSAQKNPTAFYLCASSTRADTQYFGPGTRLTVL.

This rearrangement joins TRBV5-4 to TRBJ2-6; perhaps TRBD1 as D (6 bases). V was clipped by 1 base and J by 2 bases, with 7 bases between them. Germline-derived CDR1 and CDR2 are SGHNT and YYREEE (reference sequence). CDR3 size: 15 residues. The CDR3 DNA sequence: TGTGCCAGCAGCTTGACAGGGACTGGGGCCAACGTCCTGACTTTC. Amino acid sequence: CASSLTGTGANVLTF.

This chain connects TRBV27 to TRBJ1-1, with 12 bases fitting TRBD1. Germline loops: CDR1 MNHEY, CDR2 SMNVEV (reference sequence). The CDR3 runs 14 residues. V dropped 6 bases and J dropped 4; count of bases not matched to a gene: 3. CDR3 coding DNA: TGTGCCAGCAGACCGGGACAGGGGGCCACTGAAGCTTTCTTT. Amino acid sequence: CASRPGQGATEAFF.

This rearrangement joins TRBV4-3 to TRBJ1-4; D is possibly TRBD1 (5 bases). The CDR3 is 14 residues long. The V gene lost 1 base and the J gene lost 8 bases, with 11 bases spanning the gap. CDR1 and CDR2 from the germline V gene are LGHNA and YSLEER. The CDR3 loop is CASSQAGGDEKLFF. The DNA of the CDR3 is TGCGCCAGCAGCCAAGCGGGGGGGGACGAAAAACTGTTTTTT.

The chain joins TRBV7-2 to TRBJ1-4, with D unresolved. CDR1 is SGHTA, CDR2 FQGNSA, per germline. Trimming left V 2 bases short and J 0 bases short, with 7 bases between. The CDR3 extends over 15 amino acids. CDR3 residues: CASSLIRATNEKLFF. The CDR3 nucleotides read TGTGCCAGCAGCTTAATTAGAGCAACTAATGAAAAACTGTTTTTT.

The chain links TRBV27 to TRBJ2-3; 10 bases align to TRBD1. The CDR3 has 15 residues. Germline CDR1 is MNHEY and CDR2 is SMNVEV (reference sequence). V gave up 2 bases and J gave up 5 bases; unmatched junction bases: 4. The CDR3 coding sequence is TGTGCCAGCAGTTTAGAGGGACAGGGGAGAGATACGCAGTATTTT. Its protein product is CASSLEGQGRDTQYF.

The rearrangement links TRBV5-1 to TRBJ2-5; possible D gene TRBD1, 6 bases. This CDR3 region has 16 residues. V lost 4 bases to trimming and J lost 1 base, with 17 bases between them. CDR1 SGHRS and CDR2 YFSETQ come from the germline V gene. In DNA form, the CDR3 reads TGCGCCAGCAGCCGTCAAGTAGGGGGTCGCCAAGAGACCCAGTACTTC. Encoded protein: CASSRQVGGRQETQYF. The full variable domain, rest sourced from reference TRBV5-1 and TRBJ2-5, is KAGVTQTPRYLIKTRGQQVTLSCSPISGHRSVSWYQQTPGQGLQFLFEYFSETQRNKGNFPGRFSGRQFSNSRSEMNVSTLELGDSALYLCASSRQVGGRQETQYFGPGTRLLVL.

The chain employs TRBV2 and TRBJ2-5, with a weak D call TRBD1 (6 bases). This CDR3 is 13 amino acids long. CDR1 and CDR2 (germline): SNHLY, FYNNEI. Trimming took 2 bases from V and 7 from J, leaving 11 bases between them. CDR3 region: CASSETRGWTQYF. CDR3 coding DNA: TGTGCCAGCAGTGAAACGAGGGGGTGGACCCAGTACTTC.

This clone was observed a few times. The rearrangement uses TRBV2 and TRBJ1-6, with D possibly matching TRBD1 (6 bases). The CDR3 loop spans 12 amino acids. V lost 7 bases, J lost 10 bases, and 11 bases lay in between. Per the germline V gene, CDR1 is SNHLY and CDR2 is FYNNEI. This CDR3 reads CASNRVASPLHF. The CDR3 coding sequence is TGTGCCAGCAACAGGGTGGCCTCACCCCTCCACTTT.

The chain employs TRBV7-2 and TRBJ2-5; the match to TRBD1 covers 9 bases. CDR3 length equals 17 residues. V shed 4 bases, J shed 8 bases, and the junction held 17 bases outside the gene matches. Per the germline V gene, CDR1 is SGHTA and CDR2 is FQGNSA. CDR3 sequence: CASSSYLDTGTGFTQYF. CDR3 in DNA: TGTGCCAGCAGCTCCTACCTAGATACCGGGACAGGGTTTACCCAGTACTTC.

The chain joins TRBV6-5 to TRBJ2-1; 7 bases are a match to TRBD2. CDR1 is MNHEY, CDR2 SVGAGI, per germline. The ends lost 2 bases at V and 4 bases at J; junction bases unmatched: 5. The length of the CDR3 is 15 residues. The CDR3 DNA sequence: TGTGCCAGCAGTTACCGGGCTAGCGGTTACAATGAGCAGTTCTTC. This gives the protein CASSYRASGYNEQFF.

The chain carries TRBV6-6 and TRBJ1-1; D is perhaps TRBD1 (5 bases). Germline CDR1 is MNHNY and CDR2 is SVGAGI (reference sequence). The V gene lost 11 bases and the J gene lost 6 bases, with 22 bases spanning the gap. CDR3 length: 14 amino acids. CDR3 sequence (DNA): TGTGCCGCTTCAGACAGCTTTCCCGACCCTGAAGCTTTCTTT. This gives the protein CAASDSFPDPEAFF.

The rearrangement links TRBV28 to TRBJ2-5; D call uncertain. Trimming shortened V by 5 bases and J by 5 bases, and 15 bases separated the two germline ends. CDR1 MDHEN and CDR2 SYDVKM come from the germline V gene. This CDR3 comprises 14 residues. CDR3 region: CASSIIRLGETQYF. The CDR3 region has the DNA TGTGCCAGCAGTATCATAAGACTCGGGGAGACCCAGTACTTC.

The V gene is TRBV14, the J gene TRBJ1-1, with D possibly being TRBD1 (6 bases). Trimming took off 1 base at V and 6 bases at J, with 9 bases between the two ends. The CDR3 extends over 13 amino acids. Germline CDR1 reads SGHDN; CDR2 reads FVKESK. The CDR3 is CASSQGTVPEAFF. Here the CDR3 DNA reads TGTGCCAGCAGCCAAGGGACAGTGCCTGAAGCTTTCTTT.

The J gene is TRBJ1-4, the V gene TRBV19; D possibly corresponds to TRBD1 (5 bases). The germline gives CDR1 LNHDA, CDR2 SQIVND (reference sequence). Trimming left V 7 bases short and J 7 bases short, with 13 bases between. The CDR3 runs 13 residues. The CDR3 sequence: CASKGRSREKLFF. In nucleotides, the CDR3 is TGTGCCAGTAAGGGGCGGTCGCGTGAAAAACTGTTTTTT.

V and J are TRBV5-5 and TRBJ2-3; D is ambiguous. The germline V gene encodes CDR1 SGHKS and CDR2 YYEKEE (reference sequence). The length of the CDR3 is 15 residues. The V and J ends lost 2 bases and 0 bases respectively, with 10 bases between them. The CDR3 protein is CASSLSGASTDTQYF. For the CDR3, the DNA is TGTGCCAGCAGCTTATCCGGTGCTAGCACAGATACGCAGTATTTT.

The chain is built from TRBV7-8 and TRBJ2-3; D is perhaps TRBD2 (5 bases). V lost 1 base and J 2 bases, leaving 10 bases between the germline ends. The CDR3 sequence is 15 residues long. Germline lookup yields CDR1 SGHVS and CDR2 FQNEAQ. The CDR3 loop reads CASSLGLIITDTQYF. CDR3 DNA: TGTGCCAGCAGCTTAGGACTAATAATCACAGATACGCAGTATTTT. The complete variable domain, with remaining parts taken from reference TRBV7-8 and TRBJ2-3, reads GAGVSQSPRYKVAKRGQDVALRCDPISGHVSLFWYQQALGQGPEFLTYFQNEAQLDKSGLPSDRFFAERPEGSVSTLKIQRTQQEDSAVYLCASSLGLIITDTQYFGPGTRLTVL.

This chain connects TRBV18 to TRBJ1-1; maybe TRBD1 (6 bases). V lost 4 bases to trimming and J lost 0 bases, with 9 bases between them. The germline V gene has CDR1 KGHSH and CDR2 LQKENI. The CDR3 extends over 14 amino acids. CDR3 residues: CASSLQGMNTEAFF. CDR3 DNA sequence: TGTGCCAGCTCACTGCAGGGGATGAACACTGAAGCTTTCTTT. The full variable domain, rest sourced from reference TRBV18 and TRBJ1-1, is NAGVMQNPRHLVRRRGQEARLRCSPMKGHSHVYWYRQLPEEGLKFMVYLQKENIIDESGMPKERFSAEFPKEGPSILRIQQVVRGDSAAYFCASSLQGMNTEAFFGQGTRLTVV.

The V and J genes are TRBV19 and TRBJ1-4; TRBD1 matches 7 bases. This CDR3 is 15 amino acids long. The germline CDR1 and CDR2 sequences are LNHDA and SQIVND (reference sequence). V trimming: 7 bases; J trimming: 3 bases; junction bases outside the gene matches: 8. The CDR3 nucleotides are TGTGCCAGTAAAATCTACGGGACAGCTAATGAAAAACTGTTTTTT. Encoded protein: CASKIYGTANEKLFF.

The chain is built from TRBV11-3 and TRBJ2-2; 8 bases are a match to TRBD1. This CDR3 has 15 residues. V trimming: 5 bases; J trimming: 2 bases; junction bases outside the gene matches: 4. CDR1 is SGHNT, CDR2 YENEEA, per germline. CDR3 in DNA: TGTGCCAGCAGCCGCGGACAGGGAAACACCGGGGAGCTGTTTTTT. It is translated as CASSRGQGNTGELFF. The entire variable domain, with the rest obtained from reference TRBV11-3 and TRBJ2-2, is as follows: EAGVVQSPRYKIIEKKQPVAFWCNPISGHNTLYWYLQNLGQGPELLIRYENEEAVDDSQLPKDRFSAERLKGVDSTLKIQPAELGDSAVYLCASSRGQGNTGELFFGEGSRLTVL.

The rearrangement uses TRBV18 and TRBJ2-1, with 12 nucleotides matching TRBD2. The junction had 4 bases not matched to a gene; V was cut back by 1 base and J by 6 bases. The CDR3 totals 16 residues. Germline CDR1 KGHSH, CDR2 LQKENI. CDR3 DNA sequence: TGTGCCAGCTCACCACAGGCACTAGCGGGAGGCAATGAGCAGTTCTTC. Protein: CASSPQALAGGNEQFF.

The CDR3 DNA is TGTGCCAGCAGCTTGACAGGGCGGCATCAGCCCCAGCATTTT. Its protein product is CASSLTGRHQPQHF. The rearrangement joins TRBV7-2 to TRBJ1-5; TRBD1 matches 7 bases. V was pared by 3 bases and J by 5 bases, with 4 bases of the junction left unmatched. Germline V gives CDR1 SGHTA, CDR2 FQGNSA. The CDR3 sequence is 14 residues long. The variable domain in full, completed from reference TRBV7-2 and TRBJ1-5, reads GAGVSQSPSNKVTEKGKDVELRCDPISGHTALYWYRQSLGQGLEFLIYFQGNSAPDKSGLPSDRFSAERTGGSVSTLTIQRTQQEDSAVYLCASSLTGRHQPQHFGDGTRLSIL.